Listed here are 3 T cell receptor beta chains from one sample, sequenced in a study of cytomegalovirus exposure and HLA in healthy donors. Use of 60 Vbeta and 13 Jbeta primers characterized the PCR. This table comes from immunoSEQ multiplex PCR, and its TCRdb copy is limited to in-frame clones, with some not included. The sample consists of 95,000 to 150,000 clones, 70% to 85% of them appearing once. Input material: PBMCs. The receptors here all came from a woman aged 45-65 years in good health and CMV-seronegative.

V usage is TRBV7-9 and J usage is TRBJ2-7, with TRBD1 matching over 9 bases. This CDR3 comprises 14 residues. The trim removed 3 bases at V and 6 bases at J, leaving 6 bases unmatched. Germline lookup yields CDR1 SEHNR and CDR2 FQNEAQ (reference sequence). The CDR3 DNA reads TGTGCCAGCAGCTTGGGGACAGGGATGCCCGAGCAGTACTTC. It translates to CASSLGTGMPEQYF.

The rearrangement joins TRBV25-1 to TRBJ2-1, with 7 bases that match TRBD2. Trimming took 2 bases from V and 8 from J; bases not matched to a gene: 9. Per germline, CDR1 MGHDK and CDR2 SYGVNS. The CDR3 is 15 amino acids. CDR3: CASSEGLGFSDEQFF. CDR3 coding DNA: TGTGCCAGCAGTGAAGGACTAGGTTTCTCCGATGAGCAGTTCTTC.

In its sample, this clone was seen once. This rearrangement joins TRBV9 to TRBJ1-1, with D uncertain. The V gene's germline CDR1 is SGDLS and CDR2 YYNGEE. CDR3 length: 14 residues. Between the trimmed V and J ends, which lost 0 bases and 1 base, there was a span of 7 bases. The CDR3 loop is CASSVDGGNTEAFF. The CDR3 bases are TGTGCCAGCAGCGTAGATGGAGGGAACACTGAAGCTTTCTTT.